This T cell receptor beta chain was observed in a study of blood T cell repertoires in COVID-19. The germline V gene encodes CDR1 SGHNT and CDR2 YYREEE (reference sequence). CDR3 length equals 15 residues. Trimming cost V 0 bases and J 2 bases, with 11 bases left between them. Libraries were prepared by immunoSEQ multiplex PCR; TCRdb keeps only in-frame clonotypes and omits some of them. The table has roughly 340,000 clones, about 90% seen once. The TCR sequence derives from a young woman who had recovered from COVID-19. Material for sequencing was peripheral blood. The rearrangement joins TRBV5-4 to TRBJ1-2; D gene unclear. The CDR3 loop reads CASSLGPRMNYGYTF. CDR3 coding DNA: TGTGCCAGCAGCTTGGGTCCCAGGATGAACTATGGCTACACCTTC.